This T cell receptor (beta chain) originates from a study of patients and donors after allogeneic stem cell transplantation. TCRdb passed the RT-PCR reads through MiXCR, listing each CDR3 protein once. The sample carries hundreds of thousands of distinct CDR3 sequences, 16% recorded once. This clonotype was seen at least ten times. Trimming left V 5 bases short and J 0 bases short, with 20 bases between. The CDR3 sequence is 16 residues long. Germline CDR1 is SQVTM and CDR2 is ANQGSEA. The chain is built from TRBV29-1 and TRBJ2-7; TRBD2 is a possible D gene (7 bases). The TCR sequence derives from a human donor who was either an allogeneic HSCT recipient or a stem cell or donor lymphocyte infusion donor (not recorded which). It is not recorded whose cells these are; they may come from a transplant donor. The sequenced sample consisted of blood, either unsorted or a sorted T cell fraction (not recorded which). The CDR3 DNA reads as TGCAGCGTTTCCCATCATGGGGGGGGCCTCTCCTACGAGCAGTACTTC. Its protein product is CSVSHHGGGLSYEQYF.